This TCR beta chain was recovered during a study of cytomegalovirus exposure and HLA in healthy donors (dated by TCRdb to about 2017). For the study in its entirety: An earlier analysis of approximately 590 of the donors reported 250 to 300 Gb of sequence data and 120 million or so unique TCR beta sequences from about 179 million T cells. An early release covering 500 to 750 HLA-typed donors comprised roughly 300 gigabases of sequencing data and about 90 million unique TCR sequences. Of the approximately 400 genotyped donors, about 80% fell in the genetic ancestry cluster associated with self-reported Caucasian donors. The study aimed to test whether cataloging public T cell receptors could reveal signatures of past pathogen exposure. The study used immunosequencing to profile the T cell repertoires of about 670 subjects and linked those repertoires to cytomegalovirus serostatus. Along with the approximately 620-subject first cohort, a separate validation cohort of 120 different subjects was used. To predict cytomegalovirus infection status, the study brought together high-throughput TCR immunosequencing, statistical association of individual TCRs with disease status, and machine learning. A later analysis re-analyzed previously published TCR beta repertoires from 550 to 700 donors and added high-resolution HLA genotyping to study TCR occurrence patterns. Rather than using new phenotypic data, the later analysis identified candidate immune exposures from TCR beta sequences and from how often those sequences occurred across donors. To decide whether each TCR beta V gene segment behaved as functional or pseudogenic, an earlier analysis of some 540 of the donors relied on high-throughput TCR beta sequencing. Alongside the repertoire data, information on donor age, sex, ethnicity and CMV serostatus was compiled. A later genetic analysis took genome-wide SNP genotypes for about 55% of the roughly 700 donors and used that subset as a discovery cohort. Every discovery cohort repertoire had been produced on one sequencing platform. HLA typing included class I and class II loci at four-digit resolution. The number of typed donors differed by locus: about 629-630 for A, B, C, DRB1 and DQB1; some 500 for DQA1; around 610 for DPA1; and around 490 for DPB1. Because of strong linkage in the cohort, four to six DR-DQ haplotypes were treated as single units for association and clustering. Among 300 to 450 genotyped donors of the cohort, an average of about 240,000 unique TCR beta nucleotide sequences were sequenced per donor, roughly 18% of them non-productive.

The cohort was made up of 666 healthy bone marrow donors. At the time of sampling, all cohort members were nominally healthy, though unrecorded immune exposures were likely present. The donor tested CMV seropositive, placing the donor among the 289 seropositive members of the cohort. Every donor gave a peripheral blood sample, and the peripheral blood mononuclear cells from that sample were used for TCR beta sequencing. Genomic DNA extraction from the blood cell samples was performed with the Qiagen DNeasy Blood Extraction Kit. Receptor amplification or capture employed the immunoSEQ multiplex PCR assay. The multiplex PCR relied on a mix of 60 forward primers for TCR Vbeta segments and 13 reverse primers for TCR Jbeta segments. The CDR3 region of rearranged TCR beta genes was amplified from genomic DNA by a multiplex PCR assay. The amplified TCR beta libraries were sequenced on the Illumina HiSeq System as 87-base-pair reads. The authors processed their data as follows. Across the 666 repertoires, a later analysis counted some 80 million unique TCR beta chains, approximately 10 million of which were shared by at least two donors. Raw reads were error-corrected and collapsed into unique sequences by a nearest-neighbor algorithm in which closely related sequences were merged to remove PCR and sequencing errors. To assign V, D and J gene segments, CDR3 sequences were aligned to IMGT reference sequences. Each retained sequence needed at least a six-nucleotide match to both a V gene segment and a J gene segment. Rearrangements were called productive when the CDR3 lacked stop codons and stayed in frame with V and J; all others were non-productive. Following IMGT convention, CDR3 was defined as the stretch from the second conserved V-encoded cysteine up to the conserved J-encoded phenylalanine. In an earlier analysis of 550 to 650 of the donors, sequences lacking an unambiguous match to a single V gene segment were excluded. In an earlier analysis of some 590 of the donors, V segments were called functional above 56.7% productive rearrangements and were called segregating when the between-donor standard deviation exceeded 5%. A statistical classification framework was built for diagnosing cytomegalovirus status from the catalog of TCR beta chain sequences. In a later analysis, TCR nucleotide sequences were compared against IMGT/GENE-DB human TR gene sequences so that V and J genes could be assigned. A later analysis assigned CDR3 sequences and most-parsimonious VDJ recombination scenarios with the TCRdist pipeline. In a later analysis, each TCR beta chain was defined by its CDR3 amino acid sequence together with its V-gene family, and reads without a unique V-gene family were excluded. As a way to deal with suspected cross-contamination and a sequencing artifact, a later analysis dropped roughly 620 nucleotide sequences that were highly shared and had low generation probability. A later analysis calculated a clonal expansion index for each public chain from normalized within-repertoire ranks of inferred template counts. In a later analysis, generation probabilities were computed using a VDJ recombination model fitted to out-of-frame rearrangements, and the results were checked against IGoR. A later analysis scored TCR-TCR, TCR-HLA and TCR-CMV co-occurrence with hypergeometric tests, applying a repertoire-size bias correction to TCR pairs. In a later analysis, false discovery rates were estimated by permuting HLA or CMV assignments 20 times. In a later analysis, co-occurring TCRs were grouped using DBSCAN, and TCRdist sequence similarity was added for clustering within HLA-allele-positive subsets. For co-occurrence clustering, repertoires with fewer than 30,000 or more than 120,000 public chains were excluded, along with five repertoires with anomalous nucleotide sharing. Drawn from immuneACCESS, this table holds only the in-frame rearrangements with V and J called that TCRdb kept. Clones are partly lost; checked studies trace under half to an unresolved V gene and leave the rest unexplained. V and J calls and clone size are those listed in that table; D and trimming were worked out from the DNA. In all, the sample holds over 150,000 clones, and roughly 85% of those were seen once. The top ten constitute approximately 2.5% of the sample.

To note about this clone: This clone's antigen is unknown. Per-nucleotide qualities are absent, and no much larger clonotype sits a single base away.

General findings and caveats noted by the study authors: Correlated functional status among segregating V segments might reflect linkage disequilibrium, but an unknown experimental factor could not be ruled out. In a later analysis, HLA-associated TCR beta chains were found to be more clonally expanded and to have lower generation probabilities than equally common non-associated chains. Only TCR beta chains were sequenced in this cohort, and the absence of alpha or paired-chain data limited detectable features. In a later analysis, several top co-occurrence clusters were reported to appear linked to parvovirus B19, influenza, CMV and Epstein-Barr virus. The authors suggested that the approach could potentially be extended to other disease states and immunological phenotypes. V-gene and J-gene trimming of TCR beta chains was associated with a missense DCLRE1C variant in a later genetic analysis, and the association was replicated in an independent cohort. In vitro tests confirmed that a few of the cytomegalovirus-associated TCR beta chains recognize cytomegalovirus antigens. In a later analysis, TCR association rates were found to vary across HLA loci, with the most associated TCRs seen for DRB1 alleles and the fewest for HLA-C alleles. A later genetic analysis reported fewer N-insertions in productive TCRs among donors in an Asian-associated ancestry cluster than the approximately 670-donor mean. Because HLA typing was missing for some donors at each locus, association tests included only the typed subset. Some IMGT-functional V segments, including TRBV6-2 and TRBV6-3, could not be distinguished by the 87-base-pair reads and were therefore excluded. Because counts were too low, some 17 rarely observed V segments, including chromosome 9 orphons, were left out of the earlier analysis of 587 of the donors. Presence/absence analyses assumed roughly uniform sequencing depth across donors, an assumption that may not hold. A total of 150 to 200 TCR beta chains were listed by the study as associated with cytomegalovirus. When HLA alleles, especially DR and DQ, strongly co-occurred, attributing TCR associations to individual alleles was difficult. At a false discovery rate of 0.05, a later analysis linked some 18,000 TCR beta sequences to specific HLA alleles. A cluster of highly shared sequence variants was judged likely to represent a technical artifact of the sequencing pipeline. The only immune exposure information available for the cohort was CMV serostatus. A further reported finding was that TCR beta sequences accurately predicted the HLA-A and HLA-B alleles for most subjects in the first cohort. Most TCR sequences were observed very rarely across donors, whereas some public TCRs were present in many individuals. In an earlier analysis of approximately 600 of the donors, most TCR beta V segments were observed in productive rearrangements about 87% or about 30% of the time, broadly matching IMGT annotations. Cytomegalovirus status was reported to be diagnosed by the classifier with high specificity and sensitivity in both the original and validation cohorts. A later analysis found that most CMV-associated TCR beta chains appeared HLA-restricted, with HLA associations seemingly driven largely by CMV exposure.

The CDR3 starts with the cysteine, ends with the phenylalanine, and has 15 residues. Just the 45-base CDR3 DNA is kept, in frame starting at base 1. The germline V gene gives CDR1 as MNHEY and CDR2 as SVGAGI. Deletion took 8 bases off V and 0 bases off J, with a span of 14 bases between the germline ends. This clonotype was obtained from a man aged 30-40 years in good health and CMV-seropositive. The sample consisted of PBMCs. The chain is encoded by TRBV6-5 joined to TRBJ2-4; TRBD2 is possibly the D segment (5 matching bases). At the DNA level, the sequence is TGTGCCAGCTCGAAAACGGGGTTAGCCAAAAACATTCAGTACTTC. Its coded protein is CASSKTGLAKNIQYF.